Each of the 32 T cell receptor beta chains below was sequenced from the same sample in a study of neurological immune-mediated disorders. MiXCR was run by TCRdb on the 5' RACE reads, yielding one entry per CDR3 protein. This sample carries more than 50,000 distinct CDR3 sequences, about 4% of them seen once, and the ten largest clones take 1% to 1.5%. The sample was PBMCs. The receptors were sampled from a man aged 25-40 years with multiple sclerosis.

This clonotype was found many times. The chain is built from TRBV4-2 and TRBJ2-7, with 10 bases lining up with TRBD2. The germline gives CDR1 LGHNA, CDR2 YNFKEQ. The CDR3 loop spans 17 amino acids. J lost 2 bases, V lost 1 base, and 8 bases had no gene match. The CDR3 region is CASSQAHVAGGTYEQYF. The CDR3 DNA is TGTGCCAGCAGCCAAGCCCATGTAGCGGGGGGAACCTACGAGCAGTACTTC.

This clonotype has at least ten counts. The gene calls are TRBV6-2 or TRBV6-3 and TRBJ2-7; D gene ambiguous. Trimming stripped 4 bases from V and 2 bases from J, with 6 bases between. CDR1 MNHEY and CDR2 SVGEGT come from the germline V gene. This CDR3 contains 12 residues. CDR3 nucleotides: TGTGCCAGCAGTTGGAAACCCTACGAGCAGTACTTC. Its translation: CASSWKPYEQYF.

In its sample, this clonotype was seen many times. The chain is built from TRBV5-5 and TRBJ1-1, with a weak D call TRBD1 (5 bases). CDR3 length equals 18 residues. V was clipped by 4 bases and J by 3 bases, with 25 bases between them. Germline lookup yields CDR1 SGHKS and CDR2 YYEKEE (reference sequence). CDR3 sequence reads: CASSPTRTRFYGDTEAFF. CDR3 nucleotides: TGTGCCAGCAGCCCTACTAGGACACGATTTTATGGAGACACTGAAGCTTTCTTT.

The sample holds a few counts of this clonotype. This chain links TRBV20-1 with TRBJ1-1; the D is unclear. This CDR3 contains 10 residues. V dropped 6 bases and J dropped 3 bases, with 5 bases sitting between them. The germline V gene encodes CDR1 DFQATT and CDR2 SNEGSKA (reference sequence). The chain's CDR3 is CSATYTEAFF. In nucleotides, the CDR3 is TGCAGTGCAACGTACACTGAAGCTTTCTTT.

In this sample, this clonotype turned up many times. The chain is built from TRBV7-2 and TRBJ2-7; D is perhaps TRBD1 or TRBD2 (5 bases each). V was clipped by 5 bases and J by 2 bases, with 22 bases between them. The CDR3 covers 17 residues. The germline CDR1 and CDR2 sequences are SGHTA and FQGNSA. CDR3: CASSVRDGRHRAYEQYF. The CDR3 nucleotides are TGTGCCAGCAGCGTCCGGGACGGCCGGCATCGGGCCTACGAGCAGTACTTC.

This clonotype was seen many times. The genes are TRBV27 and TRBJ2-3; 8 bases are shared with TRBD1. The CDR3 is 14 amino acids. Germline CDR1 and CDR2: MNHEY and SMNVEV (reference sequence). J lost 6 bases, V lost 5 bases, and 7 bases had no gene match. CDR3 in amino acids: CASSQDRGRDTQYF. In nucleotides, the CDR3 is TGTGCCAGCAGTCAAGACAGGGGTCGGGATACGCAGTATTTT.

In this sample, this clonotype turned up many times. The chain combines TRBV5-6 with TRBJ1-2; no clear D. The CDR3 length is 16 residues. V lost 4 bases and J lost 2, with 18 bases in between. Germline loops: CDR1 SGHDT, CDR2 YYEEEE. This CDR3 is CASSPAMGLENYGYTF. CDR3 sequence (DNA): TGTGCCAGCAGCCCGGCGATGGGGTTGGAGAACTATGGCTACACCTTC.

As regards this clonotype: The junction and the germline gene differ at one end; a read error may be behind it. V is TRBV6-2 or TRBV6-3 and J is TRBJ1-5; tentative D call: TRBD1 (5 bases). The germline V gene encodes CDR1 MNHEY and CDR2 SVGEGT. CDR3 length equals 13 residues. CDR3 in amino acids: CASRGTGSRDQNF. The CDR3 nucleotides read TGTGCCAGCAGAGGGACCGGCTCACGGGACCAGAATTTT.

This clonotype appeared a few times. The CDR3, as DNA: TGCAGTGCTAGAGCTGCTAGCGGGGCCACAGATACGCAGTATTTT. It is translated as CSARAASGATDTQYF. The V gene is TRBV20-1, the J gene TRBJ2-3, with 9 positions matching TRBD2. The length of the CDR3 is 15 residues. CDR1 DFQATT and CDR2 SNEGSKA come from the germline V gene (reference sequence). The V segment lost 1 base and the J segment 2 bases; nucleotides outside the gene matches: 4.

With respect to this clonotype: The junction departs from germline at one end; a sequencing error may be responsible. V gene TRBV9 combines with J gene TRBJ2-6, with D perhaps assigned TRBD1 or TRBD2 (5 bases each). This CDR3 is 14 amino acids long. The germline CDR1 and CDR2 sequences are SGDLS and YYNGEE. DNA for the CDR3: TGTGCCAGCAGCGCGGGATCTGGGGCCAAAGTCCTGACTTTC. Its protein product is CASSAGSGAKVLTF.

The rearrangement joins TRBV5-1 to TRBJ1-1; D remains ambiguous. Looked up from germline, CDR1 is SGHRS and CDR2 is YFSETQ. Trimming left V 0 bases short and J 2 bases short, with 8 bases between. CDR3 length: 14 amino acids. The chain's CDR3 is CASSLVWGNTEAFF. The DNA for the CDR3 is TGCGCCAGCAGCTTGGTTTGGGGAAACACTGAAGCTTTCTTT.

This clonotype turned up a few times. This CDR3 is CASRGRNTDTQYF. As DNA, the CDR3 is TGTGCCTCCAGGGGGCGGAACACAGATACGCAGTATTTT. This rearrangement joins TRBV7-2 to TRBJ2-3, with TRBD1 matching over 8 bases. Germline CDR1 and CDR2: SGHTA and FQGNSA. The CDR3 spans 13 residues. With 11 bases clipped from V and 2 bases from J, the junction kept 6 bases outside the gene matches.

This clonotype occurred many times. The V and J genes are TRBV5-1 and TRBJ2-1, with TRBD2 identical over 11 bases. The CDR3 has 17 amino acids. J was trimmed by 5 bases and V by 4 bases; bases with no gene match: 11. Germline V gives CDR1 SGHRS, CDR2 YFSETQ. CDR3 DNA: TGCGCCAGCAGCCGCCCAGATACTAGCGGGGGCCACAATGAGCAGTTCTTC. Protein: CASSRPDTSGGHNEQFF.

This clonotype was seen ten or more times. The V and J genes are TRBV6-6 and TRBJ1-1; perhaps TRBD1 as D (5 bases). This CDR3 contains 15 residues. Germline lookup yields CDR1 MNHNY and CDR2 SVGAGI (reference sequence). Trimming took off 5 bases at V and 8 bases at J, with 21 bases between the two ends. The CDR3 sequence: CASSDRQSNSLEAFF. DNA of the CDR3: TGTGCCAGCAGTGACAGACAGTCGAACTCGTTGGAAGCTTTCTTT.

In this sample, this clonotype turned up many times. The chain employs TRBV3-1 and TRBJ2-5; TRBD2 might be the D (7 bases). The germline gives CDR1 LGHDT, CDR2 YNNKEL (reference sequence). This CDR3 comprises 14 residues. V was cut by 4 bases and J by 4 bases, with 13 bases left in between. The CDR3 loop reads CASSRGGPRETQYF. CDR3 nucleotides: TGTGCCAGCAGCCGGGGGGGCCCGAGAGAGACCCAGTACTTC.

There are many counts of this clonotype. V is TRBV20-1 and J is TRBJ2-7, with TRBD2 identical over 11 bases. After removal of 3 bases from V and 5 bases from J, the junction contained 9 bases not matched to a gene. Germline V gene sequence: CDR1 DFQATT, CDR2 SNEGSKA (reference sequence). The CDR3 consists of 15 residues. CDR3 sequence: CSASSSGGFSHEQYF. The CDR3 DNA reads TGCAGTGCTAGCTCTAGCGGGGGGTTTTCTCACGAGCAGTACTTC.

The sample holds many counts of this clonotype. V and J are TRBV3-1 and TRBJ2-1; 12 bases agree with TRBD2. V was pared by 0 bases and J by 6 bases, with 12 bases of the junction left unmatched. Germline CDR1 LGHDT, CDR2 YNNKEL (reference sequence). The length of the CDR3 is 19 residues. CDR3 protein: CASSQDLGVLAGGFNEQFF. CDR3 bases: TGTGCCAGCAGCCAAGATCTTGGGGTACTAGCGGGGGGCTTCAATGAGCAGTTCTTC.

This clonotype has only a few counts. A much larger clone lies a single base off, so this may be a read error. The chain has TRBV6-6 and TRBJ1-3; D gene ambiguous. The CDR3 sequence is 14 residues long. Germline values: CDR1 MNHNY, CDR2 SVGAGI (reference sequence). V was cut by 0 bases and J by 6 bases, with 9 bases left in between. The CDR3 region is CASSYSETKNTIYF. The CDR3 DNA sequence: TGTGCCAGCAGTTACTCGGAAACGAAAAACACCATATATTTT.

Ten or more counts support this clonotype. V is TRBV5-1 and J is TRBJ2-5; tentatively, D is TRBD2 (7 bases). Trimming cost V 0 bases and J 4 bases, with 19 bases left between them. CDR3 length: 17 amino acids. The germline CDR1 and CDR2 sequences are SGHRS and YFSETQ. The CDR3: CASSLAEGGIIGETQYF. The DNA of the CDR3 is TGCGCCAGCAGCTTGGCCGAGGGGGGGATAATAGGAGAGACCCAGTACTTC.

This clonotype was seen at least ten times. The V gene is TRBV5-1, the J gene TRBJ2-2; the D is unclear. This CDR3 region has 15 residues. The germline V and J ends were trimmed by 0 bases and 5 bases, with 11 bases remaining between them. Per the germline V gene, CDR1 is SGHRS and CDR2 is YFSETQ. In DNA form, the CDR3 reads TGCGCCAGCAGCTTGGCCTTATCGCCTACCGGGGAGCTGTTTTTT. Its translation: CASSLALSPTGELFF.

This clonotype showed up many times. This chain links TRBV5-6 with TRBJ2-1; D gene uncertain. Germline V lookup: CDR1 SGHDT, CDR2 YYEEEE. V lost 5 bases and J 8 bases, leaving 8 bases between the germline ends. This CDR3 is built from 11 residues. This CDR3 reads CASSSQDEQFF. The CDR3 coding sequence is TGTGCCAGCAGTTCCCAGGATGAGCAGTTCTTC.

This clonotype was counted many times. The rearrangement uses TRBV5-6 and TRBJ1-3; D is perhaps TRBD1 (6 bases). Between the trimmed V and J ends, which lost 4 bases and 0 bases, there was a span of 17 bases. From germline, CDR1 is SGHDT and CDR2 YYEEEE. This CDR3 is built from 17 residues. CDR3 nucleotide sequence: TGTGCCAGCAGCACTCCAAGGACAGCCTACTCTGGAAACACCATATATTTT. Amino acid sequence: CASSTPRTAYSGNTIYF.

This clonotype was counted ten times or more. V and J are TRBV7-3 and TRBJ2-3; D unresolved. In germline, CDR1 is SGHTA, CDR2 FQGTGA. Between the trimmed V and J ends, which lost 2 bases and 3 bases, there was a span of 6 bases. This CDR3 spans 13 amino acids. The CDR3 region is CASSLGHTDTQYF. The DNA for the CDR3 is TGTGCCAGCAGCTTAGGGCATACAGATACGCAGTATTTT.

This clonotype has a handful of counts. This chain connects TRBV19 to TRBJ2-4; possible D gene TRBD1, 6 bases. There are 12 residues in the CDR3. Trimming shortened V by 6 bases and J by 9 bases, and 12 bases separated the two germline ends. CDR1 and CDR2 (germline): LNHDA, SQIVND (reference sequence). The CDR3 sequence: CASRTGMSIQYF. Here the CDR3 DNA reads TGTGCCAGTAGAACAGGGATGTCCATTCAGTACTTC.

Ten or more counts support this clonotype. The chain links TRBV15 to TRBJ1-6; D is unresolved. Between the trimmed V and J ends, which lost 0 bases and 8 bases, there was a span of 11 bases. The CDR3 consists of 15 residues. The V gene's germline CDR1 is LNHNV and CDR2 YYDKDF (reference sequence). CDR3 DNA: TGTGCCACCAGCAGAGAAAAGTATCCAGATTCACCCCTCCACTTT. Translation gives CATSREKYPDSPLHF.

The table lists this clonotype with many counts. V and J are TRBV20-1 and TRBJ2-7; TRBD1 agrees at 8 bases. V was pared by 5 bases and J by 5 bases, with 8 bases of the junction left unmatched. The germline gives CDR1 DFQATT, CDR2 SNEGSKA (reference sequence). This CDR3 has 13 amino acids. DNA of the CDR3: TGCAGTGCTCCCGGGACAGGTCCCCACGAGCAGTACTTC. This translates into CSAPGTGPHEQYF.

This clonotype was recorded at least ten times. The chain joins TRBV20-1 to TRBJ2-1, with TRBD2 matching 9 bases. The V gene's germline CDR1 is DFQATT and CDR2 SNEGSKA (reference sequence). After removal of 6 bases from V and 4 bases from J, the junction contained 7 bases not matched to a gene. The CDR3 covers 14 residues. The CDR3 region is CSARGGGAYNEQFF. DNA of the CDR3: TGCAGTGCCAGGGGCGGGGGGGCGTACAATGAGCAGTTCTTC.

This clonotype was detected many times. The chain links TRBV4-3 to TRBJ1-3; possible D gene TRBD1, 6 bases. Per the germline V gene, CDR1 is LGHNA and CDR2 is YSLEER. The V gene lost 0 bases and the J gene lost 3 bases, with 12 bases spanning the gap. This CDR3 is 16 amino acids long. In DNA form, the CDR3 reads TGCGCCAGCAGCCAAGAACCTACAGGGTTTGGAAACACCATATATTTT. Its protein is CASSQEPTGFGNTIYF.

This clonotype was recorded at least ten times. The chain combines TRBV12-3 or TRBV12-4 with TRBJ2-1; 7 bases align to TRBD1. V shed 5 bases and J 8 bases; nucleotides not matched to a gene: 6. The CDR3 covers 13 residues. CDR3 residues: CASSPQGTHEQFF. CDR3 coding DNA: TGTGCCAGCAGTCCACAGGGGACCCATGAGCAGTTCTTC.

This clonotype occurred many times. At one boundary the junction diverges from the germline segment, which might be a read error. The V call is TRBV3-1, the J call TRBJ1-6; 7 bases map to TRBD1. Germline values: CDR1 LGHDT, CDR2 YNNKEL (reference sequence). This CDR3 region has 15 residues. This CDR3 reads CASSQGDSHNSPLNF. CDR3 DNA: TGTGCCAGCAGCCAGGGGGACAGTCATAATTCACCCCTCAACTTT.

Many counts were recorded for this clonotype. The chain employs TRBV20-1 and TRBJ2-3; no clear D gene. This CDR3 comprises 12 residues. The V gene lost 0 bases and the J gene lost 5 bases, with 6 bases spanning the gap. The V gene's germline CDR1 is DFQATT and CDR2 SNEGSKA (reference sequence). Here the CDR3 DNA reads TGCAGTGCTAGAGATCAAGGAGATACGCAGTATTTT. Encoded protein: CSARDQGDTQYF.

The sample holds many counts of this clonotype. The V gene is TRBV12-3 or TRBV12-4, the J gene TRBJ2-5; the match to TRBD2 covers 10 bases. Trimming cost V 1 base and J 4 bases; bases outside gene matches: 0. The CDR3 consists of 14 residues. The CDR3, as DNA: TGTGCCAGCAGTTTAGTAGCGGGAGGAGAGACCCAGTACTTC. Translating it yields CASSLVAGGETQYF.